This TCR beta chain stems from a study of glioma-infiltrating T cells. Trimming cost V 3 bases and J 4 bases, with 13 bases left between them. The CDR3 is 15 amino acids. Germline CDR1 is SGHVS and CDR2 is FNYEAQ. TCR alpha and beta CDR3 regions were amplified from RNA using iRepertoire nested multiplex PCR. One-step reverse transcription and amplification started from around 100-400 ng of tissue mRNA or PBMC total RNA. TCRdb recomputed calls from the multiplex PCR reads with MiXCR, one row per CDR3 protein. The repertoire includes about 140,000 distinct CDR3 sequences, roughly 43% of them detected once, and roughly a fifth sits in the top ten. This clonotype has just a few counts. Its antigen is as yet unknown. The study's findings and limits: Above-expected tissue-blood divergence occurred in all gliomas, most in low-grade ones.

The clonotype originates from a human donor with low-grade glioma or glioblastoma, undergoing nonglioma brain surgery, or in good health (not recorded which). Specimen: glioma tissue, nonneoplastic brain tissue, or PBMCs (not recorded which). The V and J genes are TRBV7-6 and TRBJ1-5; D gene unclear. The DNA of the CDR3 is TGTGCCAGCAGCTTGTCGGACGGTACTAATCAGCCCCAGCATTTT. Translation gives CASSLSDGTNQPQHF.